Shown below are 12 T cell receptor beta chains from a single sample sequenced in a study of spatial heterogeneity in lung cancer. Overall study findings and caveats: Counts of expanded intratumoral alpha and beta TCRs tracked tumor mutation counts.

In TCRdb, the 5' RACE reads were re-called with MiXCR into one record per CDR3 protein. The sample carries about 9,800 distinct CDR3 sequences, under 6.5% recorded once. Time point: sample taken at primary tumor resection. These receptors' antigens are unknown. The starting material was lung tumor tissue, obtained at surgery. The source is a male donor with early-stage non-small cell lung cancer.

The table lists this clonotype with many counts. The genes are TRBV12-3 or TRBV12-4 and TRBJ2-2; D unresolved. The CDR3 covers 14 residues. V gave up 4 bases and J gave up 1 base, with 7 bases separating them. The CDR3 spells CASSSRLNTGELFF. The CDR3 DNA reads as TGTGCCAGCAGTTCCCGCCTGAACACCGGGGAGCTGTTTTTT.

This clonotype was seen many times. The chain has TRBV28 and TRBJ1-4; D is perhaps TRBD1 (6 bases). V shed 8 bases and J shed 8 bases, with 15 bases lying between them. This CDR3 contains 13 residues. Germline CDR1 MDHEN, CDR2 SYDVKM. This CDR3 reads CASLGTRYEKLFF. The CDR3 coding sequence is TGTGCCAGCCTCGGGACACGCTACGAAAAACTGTTTTTT.

The sample holds many counts of this clonotype. This sequence joins TRBV6-2 or TRBV6-3 and TRBJ2-5, with D unresolved. Germline V CDR1 and CDR2: MNHEY, SVGEGT. V dropped 5 bases and J dropped 3 bases, with 7 bases sitting between them. The CDR3 has 12 amino acids. CDR3 nucleotides: TGTGCCAGCAGTAGGACGGAAGAGACCCAGTACTTC. Its protein is CASSRTEETQYF.

This clonotype was detected many times. This chain links TRBV28 with TRBJ1-1; no firm D call. Trimming left V 0 bases short and J 7 bases short, with 12 bases between. The germline V gene encodes CDR1 MDHEN and CDR2 SYDVKM. This CDR3 is 14 amino acids long. The CDR3 sequence: CASSLWGSPDEAFF. In nucleotides, the CDR3 is TGTGCCAGCAGTTTATGGGGGAGTCCGGATGAAGCTTTCTTT.

The chain has TRBV5-1 and TRBJ2-3; TRBD2 is a possible D gene (5 bases). This CDR3 comprises 13 residues. Trimming removed 4 bases at V and 4 bases at J, with 10 bases between. From germline, CDR1 is SGHRS and CDR2 YFSETQ. In DNA, the CDR3 is TGCGCCAGCAGCAACAGCGGTTCAGATACGCAGTATTTT. As protein: CASSNSGSDTQYF.

This clonotype was recorded many times. The chain has TRBV2 and TRBJ1-5; D is unclear. Trimming shortened V by 2 bases and J by 1 base, and 9 bases separated the two germline ends. The CDR3 length is 15 residues. Germline V lookup: CDR1 SNHLY, CDR2 FYNNEI. The CDR3 sequence: CASSESGISNQPQHF. CDR3 sequence (DNA): TGTGCCAGCAGTGAATCGGGGATCAGCAATCAGCCCCAGCATTTT.

The sample holds many counts of this clonotype. This chain connects TRBV7-2 to TRBJ2-3, with TRBD2 matching over 7 bases. With V trimmed by 1 base and J by 9 bases, 13 bases remained unmatched. CDR1 is SGHTA and CDR2 is FQGNSA in the germline V gene. The CDR3 spans 16 residues. The CDR3 DNA sequence: TGTGCCAGCAGCTTAGACCCTGGGGGAGGGAGCAAGACGCAGTATTTT. This codes for CASSLDPGGGSKTQYF.

Within the sample, this clonotype is large (0.1 to 1%). CDR3 sequence reads: CASSYSRDREKTQYF. The CDR3 coding sequence is TGTGCCAGCAGTTACTCTAGGGACAGGGAAAAGACCCAGTACTTC. V is TRBV6-6 and J is TRBJ2-5; 9 positions agree with TRBD1. Germline V gives CDR1 MNHNY, CDR2 SVGAGI (reference sequence). V dropped 0 bases and J dropped 6; count of bases not matched to a gene: 5. The CDR3 totals 15 residues.

This clonotype has at least ten counts. This sequence joins TRBV20-1 and TRBJ2-5; 8 bases are shared with TRBD1. The CDR3 runs 16 residues. Looked up from germline, CDR1 is DFQATT and CDR2 is SNEGSKA (reference sequence). J was trimmed by 3 bases and V by 5 bases; bases with no gene match: 14. The DNA for the CDR3 is TGCAGTGCTGGGGGACAGGCAAACCGATACAAAGAGACCCAGTACTTC. Translating it yields CSAGGQANRYKETQYF.

This clonotype was recorded many times. V gene TRBV29-1 combines with J gene TRBJ1-2, with D possibly matching TRBD1 (6 bases). Germline V gene sequence: CDR1 SQVTM, CDR2 ANQGSEA. The CDR3 is 11 amino acids. V lost 7 bases and J lost 6, with 12 bases in between. DNA for the CDR3: TGCAGCGCCGGGGGCAGGGATGGCTACACCTTC. Translation: CSAGGRDGYTF.

This chain links TRBV6-2 or TRBV6-3 with TRBJ2-3; D possibly corresponds to TRBD2 (6 bases). CDR3 length equals 16 residues. The germline CDR1 and CDR2 sequences are MNHEY and SVGEGT. V was pared by 0 bases and J by 6 bases, with 16 bases between. In DNA, the CDR3 is TGTGCCAGCAGTTACTCGTCTCCCGGGGGAGGTGATACGCAGTATTTT. Encoded protein: CASSYSSPGGGDTQYF.

In this sample, this clonotype turned up many times. CDR3 residues: CASSLRTSGNTGELFF. In DNA form, the CDR3 reads TGTGCCAGCAGCCTCCGAACTAGCGGTAACACCGGGGAGCTGTTTTTT. The J gene is TRBJ2-2, the V gene TRBV5-6, with 8 bases identical to TRBD2. This CDR3 spans 16 amino acids. The J segment lost 2 bases and the V segment lost 4 bases, leaving 7 bases of the junction unmatched. The germline CDR1 and CDR2 sequences are SGHDT and YYEEEE.